The present T cell receptor (beta chain) was sequenced within a study of vaccination and CD4 T cells after COVID-19. Study overall: Collection of post-COVID samples occurred a median approximately 100 days after diagnosis, spanning a range of 35 to 161.

Treatment: roughly ten-day PBMC culture with coronavirus spike peptide pools or control peptides (ViraFEST assay). This clonotype was seen only a few times. Its antigen is not identified. This CDR3 spans 15 amino acids. The V end was cut by 7 bases, the J end by 15 bases, with 28 bases between. Per the germline V gene, CDR1 is SNHLY and CDR2 is FYNNEI. Whole-study results and caveats: For SARS-CoV-2-reactive clonotypes, the median went from roughly 19 to 38, a nonsignificant increase.

Oncomine TCR Beta short-read sequencing was applied to DNA from cultured CD4+ T cells. MiXCR, applied by TCRdb to the PCR reads, yields one record per CDR3 protein. The table shows 15,000 to 20,000 distinct CDR3 sequences, with 45% to 70% occurring only once. Sequencing input: CD4+ T cells from blood, cultured in vitro. J is TRBJ2-1 and V is TRBV2; weak D call: TRBD2 (6 bases). The receptor comes from a human donor who had recovered from COVID-19. The CDR3 DNA sequence: TGTGCCAGCACGTGGGTGGGCAGGGATCGGGACTCAGCGTTCTTC. It yields the protein CASTWVGRDRDSAFF.